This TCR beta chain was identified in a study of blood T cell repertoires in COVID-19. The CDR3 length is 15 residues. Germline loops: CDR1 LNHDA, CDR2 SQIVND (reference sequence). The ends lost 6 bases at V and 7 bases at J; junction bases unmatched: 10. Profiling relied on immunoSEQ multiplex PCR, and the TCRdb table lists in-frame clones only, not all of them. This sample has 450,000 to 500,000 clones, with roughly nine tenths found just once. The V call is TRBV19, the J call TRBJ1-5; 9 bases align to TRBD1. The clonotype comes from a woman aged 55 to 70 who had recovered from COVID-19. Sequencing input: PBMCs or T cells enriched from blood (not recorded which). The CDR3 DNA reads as TGTGCCAGTAGCTCTACAGGGGGCTCAGGGCAGCCCCAGCATTTT. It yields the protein CASSSTGGSGQPQHF.